This is a list of T cell receptor beta chains from one sample in a study of shared clonotypes between healthy human individuals. The repertoire was sequenced with immunoSEQ multiplex PCR; TCRdb's copy has only in-frame clones and lacks some. The sample holds over a million clones; 98% are singletons and the top ten take roughly 0.42%. Sequenced sample: naive CD4+ T cells sorted from blood. All receptors come from a man in his thirties or forties in good health. CDR3s include the opening cysteine and the closing phenylalanine or tryptophan. The D gene is left open where the match is weak. Clone size is given for some rows only: seen once, a few or many times, or a class if the clone is expanded.

d_call j_call clone_size v_call cdr3_nt cdr3_aa
NA TRBJ2-3 NA TRBV6-4 TGTGCCAGCAGTGACTCAGGGGGGGCAGATACGCAGTATTTT CASSDSGGADTQYF
NA TRBJ2-1 NA TRBV7-9 TGTGCCAGCAGCTTAGCGGCCGGCAGCTGGAAGTTCTTC CASSLAAGSWKFF
NA TRBJ1-5 NA TRBV7-8 TGTGCCAGCAGCTTAGTCCTGAGGGGGAGCAATCAGCCCCAGCATTTT CASSLVLRGSNQPQHF
TRBD1 TRBJ2-7 NA TRBV5-1 TGCGCCAGCAGCTTGGACAGGACGAACAGGGGTAGTACCTACGAGCAGTACTTC CASSLDRTNRGSTYEQYF
NA TRBJ2-7 NA TRBV15 TGTGCCACCAGCAGAGGTCGGGGATACGAGCAGTACTTC CATSRGRGYEQYF
TRBD2 TRBJ2-1 NA TRBV7-7 TGTGCTAGCAGCCAAGGACTAGCGGCCTCGAATGAGCAGTTCTTC CASSQGLAASNEQFF
NA TRBJ1-1 NA TRBV2 TGTGCCAGCACCCCCGACAGTTTCACTGAAGCTTTCTTT CASTPDSFTEAFF
NA TRBJ2-1 NA TRBV4-3 TGCGCCAGCAGCCAAGTACCCCATCAGCGAAACTCCTACAATGAGCAGTTCTTC CASSQVPHQRNSYNEQFF
TRBD1 TRBJ2-7 NA TRBV2 TGTGCCAGCAGTCGGGACAGGGCTTACGAGCAGTACTTC CASSRDRAYEQYF
NA TRBJ2-3 NA TRBV18 TGTGCCAGCTCACCGGATCTCACAGATACGCAGTATTTT CASSPDLTDTQYF
NA TRBJ2-1 NA TRBV18 TGTGCCAGCTCACCACCGTCGGCCTACAATGAGCAGTTCTTC CASSPPSAYNEQFF
TRBD1 TRBJ1-3 NA TRBV19 TGTGCCAGTAAGGTTTTGGGGACAGGCCTACGCGCTGGAAACACCATATATTTT CASKVLGTGLRAGNTIYF
NA TRBJ2-4 NA TRBV6-6 TGTGCCAGCAGGGAGCTAGCCAAAAACATTCAGTACTTC CASRELAKNIQYF
NA TRBJ2-7 NA TRBV5-1 TGCGCCAGCAGAGGGGTCGGGTTCTCGTCCCAGTACGAGCAGTACTTC CASRGVGFSSQYEQYF
TRBD2 TRBJ2-3 once TRBV27 TGTGCCAGCAGTTTTCTAGCGGGAAAAGATACGCAGTATTTT CASSFLAGKDTQYF
TRBD2 TRBJ2-1 NA TRBV19 TGTGCCAGTAGTCCGTTCTCCTTAGGACTAGCGGAAGAGCAGTTCTTC CASSPFSLGLAEEQFF
NA TRBJ2-1 once TRBV14 TGTGCCAGCAGCCAAGGGGTCCATAGCGGCCTCTACAATGAGCAGTTCTTC CASSQGVHSGLYNEQFF
TRBD1 TRBJ2-1 NA TRBV7-2 TGTGCCAGCAGCCCAGTAGGGACAGTTCACAATGAGCAGTTCTTC CASSPVGTVHNEQFF
TRBD2 TRBJ2-7 NA TRBV15 TGTGCCACAGCGACTAGCGGGAGAGGAGGCGAGCAGTACTTC CATATSGRGGEQYF
TRBD2 TRBJ2-1 NA TRBV18 TGTGCCAGCTCACCCAGCGGGATTGCCTACAATGAGCAGTTCTTC CASSPSGIAYNEQFF
TRBD1 TRBJ2-7 NA TRBV28 TGTGCCAGCAACATGCCGGGACAGGGCTCCTACGAGCAGTACTTC CASNMPGQGSYEQYF
TRBD2 TRBJ2-3 NA TRBV2 TGTGCCAGCAGTACGGGACTAGCGGGAGCGATGGCTACGCAGTATTTT CASSTGLAGAMATQYF
NA TRBJ2-7 NA TRBV11-2 TGTGCCAGCAGCCCTTCCTACGAGCAGTACTTC CASSPSYEQYF
NA TRBJ2-1 NA TRBV12-2 TGTGCAAGTCGCTCCGCAAATACCTCAGGGGCCTACAATGAGCAGTTCTTC CASRSANTSGAYNEQFF
NA TRBJ2-1 NA TRBV20-1 TGCAGTGCCGGACTACCCAATGAGCAGTTCTTC CSAGLPNEQFF
TRBD2 TRBJ2-1 NA TRBV28 TGTGCCAGCAGTCCTAGCGGGAGTTGGAATGAGCAGTTCTTC CASSPSGSWNEQFF
NA TRBJ2-1 NA TRBV7-9 TGTGCCAGCAGCTTAGCGCGGAGTCCAGGGGGGAATGAGCAGTTCTTC CASSLARSPGGNEQFF
NA TRBJ2-2 NA TRBV28 TGTGCCAGCAGTTCCCAAAGGGGTTCTGACTCCGGGGAGCTGTTTTTT CASSSQRGSDSGELFF
NA TRBJ2-7 once TRBV6-1 TGTGCCAGCAGCACCGCGACTCCCTACGAGCAGTACTTC CASSTATPYEQYF
NA TRBJ2-7 NA TRBV18 TGTGCCAGCTCACCCCGGGTAGCGGATAGCTACGAGCAGTACTTC CASSPRVADSYEQYF
NA TRBJ2-1 NA TRBV9 TGTGCCAGCAGCGTAGCTACAGTCTACAATGAGCAGTTCTTC CASSVATVYNEQFF
NA TRBJ2-2 once TRBV29-1 TGCAGCGTTGTTGTCGGGAGTGCCACCGGGGAGCTGTTTTTT CSVVVGSATGELFF
TRBD2 TRBJ2-2 NA TRBV10-3 TGTGCCATCAGTAGGTCTAGCGGGGGAACCGGGGAGCTGTTTTTT CAISRSSGGTGELFF
TRBD2 TRBJ2-5 NA TRBV5-6 TGTGCCAGCAGCTTGGAGCTAGCGGGAGCTGTAGAGACCCAGTACTTC CASSLELAGAVETQYF
NA TRBJ1-1 few TRBV5-1 TGCGCCAGCAGCCCGGACGGGAACACTGAAGCTTTCTTT CASSPDGNTEAFF
NA TRBJ1-4 once TRBV7-8 TGTGCCAGCAGCTTAGCGCGAGATACCCGAACCGAAAAACTGTTTTTT CASSLARDTRTEKLFF
NA TRBJ1-1 NA TRBV10-3 TGTGCCATCAGTGCGAGACGTGAAAACGCGGCTTTCTTT CAISARRENAAFF